Below are 19 T cell receptor beta chains sequenced from a single sample in a study of beta chain features in type 1 diabetes. Study-wide results and caveats: Shorter TCRB CDR3s, moderately but significantly so, were found in Type 1 diabetes patients in all four CD4+ subsets.

Antigen specificity for these receptors is unknown. Expressed TCRB transcripts were sequenced because the entire RNA isolate underwent reverse transcription. Clones were sequenced by immunoSEQ multiplex PCR, and TCRdb holds only the in-frame ones, with some missing. The sample has 350,000 to 400,000 clones, roughly 12% seen once. Sequenced: naive CD4+ T cells from blood. Every receptor here comes from a woman between 18 and 29 years old with type 1 diabetes.

This clone was found a few times. This sequence joins TRBV27 and TRBJ2-2; D is undetermined. Trimming pared 0 bases from V and 4 bases from J, leaving 9 bases between. Germline values: CDR1 MNHEY, CDR2 SMNVEV (reference sequence). The CDR3 contains 15 residues. In DNA form, the CDR3 reads TGTGCCAGCAGTTTATCGCTTAGGAGCACCGGGGAGCTGTTTTTT. Encoded protein: CASSLSLRSTGELFF.

This clone was counted between two and nine times. The chain is built from TRBV30 and TRBJ2-1; 14 positions match TRBD2. This CDR3 is built from 16 residues. Germline CDR1 and CDR2: GTSNPN and SVGIG (reference sequence). J was trimmed by 9 bases and V by 3 bases; bases with no gene match: 10. The chain's CDR3 is CAWRSTGTSGSGEQFF. CDR3 DNA sequence: TGTGCCTGGAGAAGTACCGGGACTAGCGGGAGCGGTGAGCAGTTCTTC.

The chain joins TRBV7-2 to TRBJ2-7; 7 bases line up with TRBD1. The germline gives CDR1 SGHTA, CDR2 FQGNSA. Trimming removed 5 bases from V and 1 base from J; junction bases left unmatched: 8. The CDR3 extends over 15 amino acids. The CDR3 spells CASSVDRATSYEQYF. In DNA form, the CDR3 reads TGTGCCAGCAGCGTCGACAGGGCTACTTCCTACGAGCAGTACTTC.

The rearrangement joins TRBV6-5 to TRBJ2-1, with TRBD2 matching over 9 bases. This CDR3 is 13 amino acids long. The J segment lost 4 bases and the V segment lost 6 bases, leaving 1 base of the junction unmatched. Germline V CDR1 and CDR2: MNHEY, SVGAGI. The CDR3 loop is CASSLAGYNEQFF. In nucleotides, the CDR3 is TGTGCCAGCAGCCTAGCGGGGTACAATGAGCAGTTCTTC.

The CDR3 sequence: CASSFGGVKAFF. As DNA, the CDR3 is TGTGCCAGCAGTTTCGGGGGAGTCAAAGCTTTCTTT. V usage is TRBV28 and J usage is TRBJ1-1, with D perhaps TRBD1 (5 bases). The V end was cut by 3 bases, the J end by 9 bases, with 11 bases between. The CDR3 totals 12 residues. From germline, CDR1 is MDHEN and CDR2 SYDVKM.

The rearrangement joins TRBV18 to TRBJ2-7; 7 bases line up with TRBD1. The CDR3 runs to 14 residues. CDR1 is KGHSH, CDR2 LQKENI, per germline. V lost 4 bases, J lost 1 base, and 4 bases stayed unmatched. CDR3 DNA: TGTGCCAGCTCACTAGGGACAGTTTCCTACGAGCAGTACTTC. It translates to CASSLGTVSYEQYF. Variable domain in full (rest from reference TRBV18 and TRBJ2-7): NAGVMQNPRHLVRRRGQEARLRCSPMKGHSHVYWYRQLPEEGLKFMVYLQKENIIDESGMPKERFSAEFPKEGPSILRIQQVVRGDSAAYFCASSLGTVSYEQYFGPGTRLTVT.

The chain combines TRBV18 with TRBJ2-5; TRBD1 aligns across 7 bases. The V gene end was trimmed by 1 base and the J gene end by 2 bases; junction bases not matched to a gene: 4. Germline V gene lookup returns CDR1 KGHSH and CDR2 LQKENI. The CDR3 totals 15 residues. The CDR3 region is CASSPQAGGQETQYF. In DNA, the CDR3 is TGTGCCAGCTCACCACAGGCAGGGGGACAAGAGACCCAGTACTTC.

This clone showed up just a few times. The V call is TRBV5-6, the J call TRBJ2-5, with D unclear. Trimming took 5 bases from V and 5 from J, leaving 13 bases between them. CDR3 length equals 13 residues. From germline, CDR1 is SGHDT and CDR2 YYEEEE. For the CDR3, the DNA is TGTGCCAGCAGGTTTACTTGGGCGGAGACCCAGTACTTC. It yields the protein CASRFTWAETQYF.

The gene calls are TRBV7-9 and TRBJ1-4; the D gene is possibly TRBD1 (5 bases). Germline V CDR1 and CDR2: SEHNR, FQNEAQ (reference sequence). The CDR3 has 17 amino acids. Trimming took 5 bases from V and 2 from J, leaving 18 bases between them. CDR3 in DNA: TGTGCCAGCAGCCCCAATAGCGGGACGGCCACTAATGAAAAACTGTTTTTT. This encodes CASSPNSGTATNEKLFF. Complete variable domain (other parts from reference TRBV7-9 and TRBJ1-4): DTGVSQNPRHKITKRGQNVTFRCDPISEHNRLYWYRQTLGQGPEFLTYFQNEAQLEKSRLLSDRFSAERPKGSFSTLEIQRTEQGDSAMYLCASSPNSGTATNEKLFFGSGTQLSVL.

This clone has just a few counts. The junction departs from germline at one end; a sequencing error may be responsible. The chain carries TRBV2 and TRBJ2-7; 13 bases map to TRBD2. This CDR3 has 15 residues. CDR1 is SNHLY and CDR2 is FYNNEI in the germline V gene. The CDR3 region is CASREGTSGTHEQYF. For the CDR3, the DNA is TGTGCCAGCAGAGAAGGGACTAGCGGGACCCACGAGCAGTACTTC.

The chain recombines TRBV7-2 with TRBJ1-5; D might be TRBD1 (5 bases). From germline, CDR1 is SGHTA and CDR2 FQGNSA. V lost 3 bases to trimming and J lost 4 bases, with 16 bases between them. This CDR3 region has 16 residues. CDR3 amino acids: CASSLGTVSTNQPQHF. CDR3 bases: TGTGCCAGCAGCTTGGGGACTGTGTCCACGAATCAGCCCCAGCATTTT.

The sample holds a few counts of this clone. This rearrangement joins TRBV28 to TRBJ1-1; maybe TRBD1 (5 bases). Trimming took 7 bases from V and 3 from J, leaving 9 bases between them. CDR1 is MDHEN, CDR2 SYDVKM, per germline. The CDR3 covers 12 residues. The CDR3 loop reads CASTGTYTEAFF. The CDR3 nucleotides are TGTGCCAGCACCGGGACTTACACTGAAGCTTTCTTT.

This rearrangement joins TRBV6-5 to TRBJ2-3; D might be TRBD1 (6 bases). The CDR3 length is 15 residues. Germline assignment: CDR1 MNHEY and CDR2 SVGAGI. V lost 2 bases to trimming and J lost 6 bases, with 15 bases between them. CDR3 loop: CASSYDGGKSDTQYF. The DNA of the CDR3 is TGTGCCAGCAGTTACGATGGGGGCAAGTCGGATACGCAGTATTTT.

This clone was picked up a small number of times. The CDR3 sequence is CASSGGAGNTIYF. Here the CDR3 DNA reads TGTGCCAGCAGTGGCGGTGCTGGAAACACCATATATTTT. V and J are TRBV25-1 and TRBJ1-3; D gene unclear. In germline, CDR1 is MGHDK, CDR2 SYGVNS. V was clipped by 4 bases and J by 2 bases, with 6 bases between them. The CDR3 consists of 13 residues. Full variable domain (rest looked up from reference TRBV25-1 and TRBJ1-3): EADIYQTPRYLVIGTGKKITLECSQTMGHDKMYWYQQDPGMELHLIHYSYGVNSTEKGDLSSESTVSRIRTEHFPLTLESARPSHTSQYLCASSGGAGNTIYFGEGSWLTVV.

J is TRBJ1-1 and V is TRBV28; 7 bases agree with TRBD1. Germline CDR1 reads MDHEN; CDR2 reads SYDVKM. The CDR3 sequence is 16 residues long. Trimming cost V 6 bases and J 0 bases; bases outside gene matches: 10. Here the CDR3 reads CASRQVGQIVNTEAFF. CDR3 nucleotide sequence: TGTGCCAGCAGGCAGGTGGGACAGATAGTGAACACTGAAGCTTTCTTT.

This chain links TRBV4-1 with TRBJ2-2, with a tentative D call TRBD1 (5 bases). The germline V and J ends were trimmed by 1 base and 7 bases, with 10 bases remaining between them. Germline CDR1 MGHRA, CDR2 YSYEKL. The CDR3 spans 14 residues. CDR3: CASSQAEGVGELFF. Here the CDR3 DNA reads TGCGCCAGCAGCCAAGCAGAAGGGGTCGGGGAGCTGTTTTTT.

The CDR3 protein is CASSDGGTSGGYEQYF. The CDR3 nucleotides read TGTGCCAGCAGTGATGGGGGGACTAGCGGGGGGTACGAGCAGTACTTC. This rearrangement joins TRBV25-1 to TRBJ2-7, with TRBD2 matching over 15 bases. J lost 4 bases, V lost 3 bases, and 4 bases had no gene match. Per germline, CDR1 MGHDK and CDR2 SYGVNS. The CDR3 spans 16 residues.

This chain connects TRBV7-2 to TRBJ2-1; 12 positions agree with TRBD2. After removal of 4 bases from V and 2 bases from J, the junction contained 3 bases not matched to a gene. This CDR3 region has 16 residues. Germline V lookup: CDR1 SGHTA, CDR2 FQGNSA. CDR3 bases: TGTGCCAGCAGCTGGACTAGCGGGGTAACCTACAATGAGCAGTTCTTC. Translated: CASSWTSGVTYNEQFF.

V is TRBV4-3 and J is TRBJ2-2, with TRBD2 identical over 8 bases. Losses at the gene ends were 3 bases for V and 2 bases for J; bases not matched to a gene: 2. The CDR3 consists of 15 residues. Germline assignment: CDR1 LGHNA and CDR2 YSLEER. The CDR3 spells CASSHSGGNTGELFF. The CDR3 nucleotides read TGCGCCAGCAGCCACAGCGGGGGTAACACCGGGGAGCTGTTTTTT.